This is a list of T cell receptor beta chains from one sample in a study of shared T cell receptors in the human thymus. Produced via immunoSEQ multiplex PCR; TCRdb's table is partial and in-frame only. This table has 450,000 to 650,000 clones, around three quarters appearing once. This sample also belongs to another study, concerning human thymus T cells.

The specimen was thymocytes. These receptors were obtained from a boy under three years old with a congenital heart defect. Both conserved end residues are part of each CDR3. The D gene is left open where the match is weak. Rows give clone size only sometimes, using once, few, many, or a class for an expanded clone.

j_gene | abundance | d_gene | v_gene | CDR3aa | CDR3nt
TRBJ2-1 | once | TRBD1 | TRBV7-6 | CASSPTGTGGHEQFF | TGTGCCAGCAGCCCCACCGGGACAGGGGGCCATGAGCAGTTCTTC
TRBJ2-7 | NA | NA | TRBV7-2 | CASSLRGSVTYEQYF | TGTGCCAGCAGCTTGCGTGGAAGCGTAACCTACGAGCAGTACTTC
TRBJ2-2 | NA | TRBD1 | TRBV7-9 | CASSLRQGGNTGELFF | TGTGCCAGCAGCTTGAGACAGGGGGGGAACACCGGGGAGCTGTTTTTT
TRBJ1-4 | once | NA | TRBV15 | CATSRDRQAANEKLFF | TGTGCCACCAGCAGAGATCGACAGGCTGCTAATGAAAAACTGTTTTTT
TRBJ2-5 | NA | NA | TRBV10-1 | CASSEVEQGPRETQYF | TGCGCCAGCAGTGAGGTGGAGCAGGGGCCGCGAGAGACCCAGTACTTC
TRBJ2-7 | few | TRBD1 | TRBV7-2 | CASSFRGPLHYEQYF | TGTGCCAGCAGCTTCAGGGGGCCCCTCCACTACGAGCAGTACTTC
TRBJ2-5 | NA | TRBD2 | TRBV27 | CASSFCGRDGETQYF | TGTGCCAGCAGTTTCTGCGGGAGAGACGGGGAGACCCAGTACTTC
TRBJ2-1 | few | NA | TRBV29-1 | CSVQVGGRNEQFF | TGCAGCGTCCAGGTTGGGGGGAGGAATGAGCAGTTCTTC
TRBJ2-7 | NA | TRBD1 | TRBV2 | CARGQGDPYEQYF | TGTGCCAGGGGACAGGGGGACCCTTACGAGCAGTACTTC
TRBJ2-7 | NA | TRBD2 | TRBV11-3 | CASSSGGDTGGNEQYF | TGTGCCAGCAGCTCCGGAGGTGATACGGGAGGGAATGAGCAGTACTTC
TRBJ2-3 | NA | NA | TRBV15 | CATSRVAHSTDTQYF | TGTGCCACCAGCAGAGTAGCGCATAGCACAGATACGCAGTATTTT
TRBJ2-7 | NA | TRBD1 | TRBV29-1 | CSVWDRSLSYEQYF | TGCAGCGTTTGGGACAGAAGTCTTTCCTACGAGCAGTACTTC
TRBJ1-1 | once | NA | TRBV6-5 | CASSYGEVPNTEAFF | TGTGCCAGCAGTTACGGGGAGGTGCCGAACACTGAAGCTTTCTTT
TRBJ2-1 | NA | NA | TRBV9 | CASSVGGPSGQEQFF | TGTGCCAGCAGCGTAGGCGGCCCCTCTGGACAGGAGCAGTTCTTC
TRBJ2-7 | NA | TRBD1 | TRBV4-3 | CASSLGQGLREQYF | TGCGCCAGCAGCCTAGGACAGGGGCTTAGAGAGCAGTACTTC
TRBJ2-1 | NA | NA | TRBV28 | CASSFRFRGHEQFF | TGTGCCAGCAGTTTTAGATTTAGAGGGCATGAGCAGTTCTTC
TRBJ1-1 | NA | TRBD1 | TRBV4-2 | CASSPRQGNTEAFF | TGTGCCAGCAGCCCAAGACAGGGGAACACTGAAGCTTTCTTT
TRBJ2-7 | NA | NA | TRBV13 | CASSLEGEQYF | TGTGCCAGCAGCCTTGAGGGCGAGCAGTACTTC
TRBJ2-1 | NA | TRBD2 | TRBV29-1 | CSVVGGKTYNEQFF | TGCAGCGTTGTGGGGGGGAAGACCTACAATGAGCAGTTCTTC
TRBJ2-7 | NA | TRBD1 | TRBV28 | CASSQTQGQADYEQYF | TGTGCCAGCAGCCAAACTCAAGGACAGGCGGACTACGAGCAGTACTTC
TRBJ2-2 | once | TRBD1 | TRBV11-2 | CASSPRRQGRTGELFF | TGTGCCAGCAGCCCCCGGAGACAGGGGCGCACCGGGGAGCTGTTTTTT
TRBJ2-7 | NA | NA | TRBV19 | CASSGRSPGLNPYEQYF | TGTGCCAGTAGCGGGAGATCCCCCGGACTAAATCCCTACGAGCAGTACTTC
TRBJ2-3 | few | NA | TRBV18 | CASSPDNGQSTDTQYF | TGTGCCAGCTCACCGGATAACGGACAGAGCACAGATACGCAGTATTTT
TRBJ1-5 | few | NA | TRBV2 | CASSEMENQPQHF | TGTGCCAGCAGTGAGATGGAGAATCAGCCCCAGCATTTT
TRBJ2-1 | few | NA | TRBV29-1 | CSGVARENYNEQFF | TGCAGCGGTGTCGCTAGGGAGAACTACAATGAGCAGTTCTTC
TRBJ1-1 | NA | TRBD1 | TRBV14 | CASSNRQGAHVEAFF | TGTGCCAGCAGCAACCGACAGGGGGCGCACGTTGAAGCTTTCTTT
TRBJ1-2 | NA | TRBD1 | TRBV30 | CAWIPDRGLGYTF | TGTGCCTGGATCCCGGACAGGGGGCTAGGCTACACCTTC
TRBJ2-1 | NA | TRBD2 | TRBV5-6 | CASSLRLAGGYNEQFF | TGTGCCAGCAGCTTGCGACTAGCGGGAGGGTACAATGAGCAGTTCTTC
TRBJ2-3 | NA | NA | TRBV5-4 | CASSPRDTLSTDTQYF | TGTGCCAGCAGCCCCCGGGACACCCTTAGCACAGATACGCAGTATTTT
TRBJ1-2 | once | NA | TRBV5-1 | CASMGAYGYTF | TGCGCCAGCATGGGGGCCTATGGCTACACCTTC
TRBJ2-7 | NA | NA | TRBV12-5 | CASGSGSRRVAEQYF | TGTGCTAGTGGTTCGGGGTCACGTCGAGTAGCCGAGCAGTACTTC
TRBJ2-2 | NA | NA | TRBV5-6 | CASSSLSVPHTGELFF | TGTGCCAGCAGCTCCCTTAGCGTTCCCCACACCGGGGAGCTGTTTTTT
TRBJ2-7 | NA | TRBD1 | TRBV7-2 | CASSVPGQGAYEQYF | TGTGCCAGCAGCGTACCGGGACAGGGGGCCTACGAGCAGTACTTC
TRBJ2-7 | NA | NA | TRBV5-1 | CASSGTGTRSYEQYF | TGCGCCAGCAGCGGAACCGGGACACGCTCCTACGAGCAGTACTTC
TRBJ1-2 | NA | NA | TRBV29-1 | CSVEVRVPYGYTF | TGCAGCGTTGAGGTCAGGGTACCCTATGGCTACACCTTC
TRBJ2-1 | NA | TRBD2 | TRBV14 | CASSRSGRCDEQFF | TGTGCCAGCAGCCGGAGCGGGAGGTGTGATGAGCAGTTCTTC
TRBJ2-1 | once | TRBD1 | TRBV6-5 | CASSYSGDRGYNEQFF | TGTGCCAGCAGTTACTCGGGGGACAGGGGTTACAATGAGCAGTTCTTC
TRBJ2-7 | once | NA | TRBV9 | CASSVGSFSYEQYF | TGTGCCAGCAGCGTAGGCAGTTTCTCCTACGAGCAGTACTTC
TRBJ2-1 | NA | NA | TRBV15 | CATSRDLYEQFF | TGTGCCACCAGCAGAGATCTCTATGAGCAGTTCTTC
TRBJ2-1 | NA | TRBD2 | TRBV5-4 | CAINYLSGGRNEQFF | TGTGCCATCAACTACTTAAGCGGCGGGAGAAATGAGCAGTTCTTC
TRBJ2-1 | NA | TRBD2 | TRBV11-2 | CASSPRGKREFYNEQFF | TGTGCCAGCAGCCCCCGTGGGAAGCGGGAGTTCTACAATGAGCAGTTCTTC
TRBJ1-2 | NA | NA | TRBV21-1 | CASSKGGDPCYTF | TGTGCCAGCAGCAAAGGGGGGGACCCATGCTACACCTTC
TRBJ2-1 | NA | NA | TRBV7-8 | CASSLEGWGLMLKEQFF | TGTGCCAGCAGCTTAGAGGGCTGGGGACTTATGCTCAAGGAGCAGTTCTTC
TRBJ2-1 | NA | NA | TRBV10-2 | CASSLPGTPYNEQFF | TGCGCCAGCAGCCTCCCCGGGACTCCCTACAATGAGCAGTTCTTC
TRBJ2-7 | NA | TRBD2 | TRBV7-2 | CASSFSGTYEQYF | TGTGCCAGCAGCTTTAGCGGGACTTACGAGCAGTACTTC
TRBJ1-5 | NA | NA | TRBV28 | CASSLWGDTYNQPQHF | TGTGCCAGCAGTTTATGGGGGGACACCTACAATCAGCCCCAGCATTTT
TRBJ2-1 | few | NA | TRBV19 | CASSRGEEAYNEQFF | TGTGCCAGTTCCCGAGGGGAGGAAGCCTACAATGAGCAGTTCTTC
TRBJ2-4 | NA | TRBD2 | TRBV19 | CASSMAGATKNIQYF | TGTGCCAGTAGTATGGCGGGAGCGACCAAAAACATTCAGTACTTC
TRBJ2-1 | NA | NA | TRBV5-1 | CASSPSGEQFF | TGCGCCAGCAGCCCCTCGGGTGAGCAGTTCTTC
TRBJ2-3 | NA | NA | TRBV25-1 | CASSGRGAGAGTDTQYF | TGTGCCAGCAGTGGCCGTGGGGCAGGGGCCGGCACAGATACGCAGTATTTT
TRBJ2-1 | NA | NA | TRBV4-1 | CASSQDQRLGGNEQFF | TGCGCCAGCAGCCAAGATCAGAGACTAGGTGGTAATGAGCAGTTCTTC
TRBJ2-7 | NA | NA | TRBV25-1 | CASSEPYEQYF | TGTGCCAGCAGTGAACCGTACGAGCAGTACTTC
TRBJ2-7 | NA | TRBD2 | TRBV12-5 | CASGFLAGLAGFYEQYF | TGTGCTAGTGGTTTTCTGGCGGGACTAGCGGGGTTCTACGAGCAGTACTTC
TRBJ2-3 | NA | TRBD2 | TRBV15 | CATSRESPFGGKDTQYF | TGTGCCACCAGCAGGGAGAGCCCATTCGGGGGGAAAGATACGCAGTATTTT
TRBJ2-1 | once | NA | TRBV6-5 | CASNHLREVDEQFF | TGTGCCAGCAACCACCTCAGAGAGGTCGATGAGCAGTTCTTC